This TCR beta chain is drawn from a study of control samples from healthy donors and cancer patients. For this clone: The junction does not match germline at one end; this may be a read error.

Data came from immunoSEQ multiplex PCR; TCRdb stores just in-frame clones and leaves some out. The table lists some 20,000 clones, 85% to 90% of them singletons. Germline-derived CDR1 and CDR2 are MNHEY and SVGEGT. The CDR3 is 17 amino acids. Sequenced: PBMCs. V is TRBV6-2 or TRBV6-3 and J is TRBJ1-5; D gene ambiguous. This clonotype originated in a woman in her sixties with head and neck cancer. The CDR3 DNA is TGTGCCAACAGTTACTCGAGCACCGGAAATAGCAATCAGCCCCAACATTTT. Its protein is CANSYSSTGNSNQPQHF.